A single sample is the source of the 30 T cell receptor beta chains below, sequenced in a study of cytomegalovirus exposure and HLA in healthy donors. PCR used 60 Vbeta primers and 13 Jbeta primers. Sequenced by immunoSEQ multiplex PCR; TCRdb stores in-frame clones only, minus some. There are fewer than 100,000 clones in the sample; about 80% occur only once, and around 0.74% lies in the top ten. Sequencing was carried out using PBMCs. The origin of the receptors is a woman aged 55-70 years in good health and CMV-seronegative.

The chain recombines TRBV7-6 with TRBJ2-3; D call uncertain. The germline V gene encodes CDR1 SGHVS and CDR2 FNYEAQ. The ends were cut back, 4 bases at V and 2 bases at J, with 10 bases in the middle. CDR3 length equals 14 residues. CDR3 sequence: CASSSSLDTDTQYF. CDR3 coding DNA: TGTGCCAGCAGCTCCTCCCTAGACACAGATACGCAGTATTTT.

V usage is TRBV29-1 and J usage is TRBJ1-2, with 7 bases identical to TRBD1. V gave up 4 bases and J gave up 3 bases; unmatched junction bases: 14. Looked up from germline, CDR1 is SQVTM and CDR2 is ANQGSEA. The CDR3 consists of 16 residues. CDR3 bases: TGCAGCGTTGGGGGACGGATAGGGGGCGCTGACTATGGCTACACCTTC. It yields the protein CSVGGRIGGADYGYTF.

Only one count was recorded for this clone. The V call is TRBV10-2, the J call TRBJ2-4; D is ambiguous. The CDR3 runs 13 residues. V gave up 3 bases and J gave up 7 bases, with 10 bases separating them. Per the germline V gene, CDR1 is WSHSY and CDR2 is SAAADI. CDR3 sequence reads: CASSDGSRNIQYF. CDR3 nucleotide sequence: TGCGCCAGCAGTGATGGCTCTAGGAACATTCAGTACTTC.

This sequence joins TRBV7-7 and TRBJ1-1, with TRBD1 as a possible D gene (6 bases). Germline V lookup: CDR1 SSHAT, CDR2 FNYEAQ (reference sequence). The ends were cut back, 8 bases at V and 5 bases at J, with 15 bases in the middle. CDR3 length: 13 amino acids. The CDR3 nucleotides are TGTGCCAGCTCCCTCGGGACAAATACTGAAGCTTTCTTT. Its translation: CASSLGTNTEAFF.

V usage is TRBV9 and J usage is TRBJ2-5, with a possible D match to TRBD2 (5 bases). In germline, CDR1 is SGDLS, CDR2 YYNGEE. The CDR3 length is 15 residues. The V gene lost 2 bases and the J gene lost 5 bases, with 16 bases spanning the gap. CDR3 sequence: CASSVGILSEETQYF. The CDR3 DNA reads TGTGCCAGCAGCGTCGGGATCCTCAGTGAGGAGACCCAGTACTTC.

Only a few counts were recorded for this clone. This CDR3 reads CASSLGQGVDTQYF. CDR3 bases: TGCGCCAGCAGCTTGGGACAAGGGGTAGATACGCAGTATTTT. The chain couples TRBV5-1 to TRBJ2-3; D is perhaps TRBD1 (5 bases). CDR3 size: 14 residues. From germline, CDR1 is SGHRS and CDR2 YFSETQ. V was clipped by 0 bases and J by 5 bases, with 10 bases between them.

V usage is TRBV7-2 and J usage is TRBJ2-7, with 11 bases matching TRBD2. CDR1 is SGHTA, CDR2 FQGNSA, per germline. This CDR3 region has 15 residues. After removal of 6 bases from V and 0 bases from J, the junction contained 4 bases not matched to a gene. The CDR3 DNA is TGTGCCAGCAGTCTACTAGCGGGAGCCTCCTACGAGCAGTACTTC. Translation gives CASSLLAGASYEQYF.

In DNA form, the CDR3 reads TGTGCCAGCTCACCTACAGGGGTTCCCTCCTACGAGCAGTACTTC. It is translated as CASSPTGVPSYEQYF. This chain joins TRBV18 and TRBJ2-7, with 7 bases identical to TRBD1. Germline V gene data show CDR1 as KGHSH and CDR2 as LQKENI. CDR3 length: 15 amino acids. Unmatched junction bases numbered 5, after V lost 3 bases and J lost 0 bases.

CDR3 protein: CASSPHGSGVTPLHF. CDR3 in DNA: TGTGCCAGCAGCCCGCACGGGAGCGGAGTTACACCCCTCCACTTT. This chain joins TRBV7-2 and TRBJ1-6; D unresolved. CDR3 length equals 15 residues. Germline lookup yields CDR1 SGHTA and CDR2 FQGNSA. V lost 5 bases and J 11 bases, leaving 19 bases between the germline ends.

V is TRBV5-6 and J is TRBJ2-5; tentative D call: TRBD2 (5 bases). Trimming left V 4 bases short and J 8 bases short, with 9 bases between. This CDR3 contains 11 residues. Germline V gene lookup returns CDR1 SGHDT and CDR2 YYEEEE. CDR3 nucleotides: TGTGCCAGCAGCCAAGAGGGCACCCAGTACTTC. This translates into CASSQEGTQYF.

This clone was observed once. The rearrangement links TRBV5-7 to TRBJ2-1; TRBD2 is a possible D gene (6 bases). Being an ORF, TRBV5-7 has a function that is uncertain. The germline V and J ends were trimmed by 2 bases and 0 bases, with 18 bases remaining between them. The CDR3 has 18 amino acids. For the CDR3, the DNA is TGTGCCAGCAGCTTTACCTGGACTTTCGGGAGCTCCTACAATGAGCAGTTCTTC. Its protein product is CASSFTWTFGSSYNEQFF.

The chain's CDR3 is CAWSGAGGFTGGNQPQHF. The CDR3 DNA follows: TGTGCCTGGAGTGGGGCAGGGGGCTTTACCGGGGGCAATCAGCCCCAGCATTTT. V gene TRBV30 combines with J gene TRBJ1-5; 8 bases line up with TRBD1. The CDR3 totals 18 residues. Unmatched junction bases numbered 13, after V lost 1 base and J lost 2 bases. The germline V gene has CDR1 GTSNPN and CDR2 SVGIG (reference sequence).

This sequence joins TRBV5-4 and TRBJ1-4; D may be TRBD1 (6 bases). The germline CDR1 and CDR2 sequences are SGHNT and YYREEE (reference sequence). The CDR3 is 14 amino acids. The V and J ends lost 4 bases and 3 bases respectively, with 10 bases between them. In DNA form, the CDR3 reads TGTGCCAGCAGCCAACAGGGCGCTAATGAAAAACTGTTTTTT. Translation gives CASSQQGANEKLFF. The whole variable domain, filled in from reference TRBV5-4 and TRBJ1-4, reads ETGVTQSPTHLIKTRGQQVTLRCSSQSGHNTVSWYQQALGQGPQFIFQYYREEENGRGNFPPRFSGLQFPNYSSELNVNALELDDSALYLCASSQQGANEKLFFGSGTQLSVL.

J is TRBJ1-2 and V is TRBV7-2, with D unresolved. The CDR3 loop spans 14 amino acids. V lost 1 base to trimming and J lost 4 bases, with 10 bases between them. CDR1 and CDR2 from the germline V gene are SGHTA and FQGNSA. The CDR3 nucleotides read TGTGCCAGCAGCTTAGGGGAGTGGATCTATGGCTACACCTTC. Translation: CASSLGEWIYGYTF. Combining the CDR3 with reference TRBV7-2 and TRBJ1-2 gives the whole variable domain GAGVSQSPSNKVTEKGKDVELRCDPISGHTALYWYRQSLGQGLEFLIYFQGNSAPDKSGLPSDRFSAERTGGSVSTLTIQRTQQEDSAVYLCASSLGEWIYGYTFGSGTRLTVV.

The rearrangement uses TRBV5-6 and TRBJ1-1; 7 bases match TRBD1. CDR3 size: 15 residues. Unmatched junction bases numbered 9, after V lost 3 bases and J lost 4 bases. Germline-derived CDR1 and CDR2 are SGHDT and YYEEEE. In DNA form, the CDR3 reads TGTGCCAGCAGCTGGGGGACAGCTAGGGGCACTGAAGCTTTCTTT. This translates into CASSWGTARGTEAFF. Complete variable domain (other parts from reference TRBV5-6 and TRBJ1-1): DAGVTQSPTHLIKTRGQQVTLRCSPKSGHDTVSWYQQALGQGPQFIFQYYEEEERQRGNFPDRFSGHQFPNYSSELNVNALLLGDSALYLCASSWGTARGTEAFFGQGTRLTVV.

The chain carries TRBV5-1 and TRBJ2-3, with D possibly TRBD2 on 5 matching bases. This CDR3 has 16 residues. CDR1 is SGHRS and CDR2 is YFSETQ in the germline V gene. V lost 0 bases and J 2 bases, leaving 13 bases between the germline ends. The CDR3 is CASSLAGGRNTDTQYF. The CDR3 DNA follows: TGCGCCAGCAGCTTGGCCGGAGGCCGAAACACAGATACGCAGTATTTT.

This chain links TRBV7-9 with TRBJ2-1; 10 bases are shared with TRBD2. The V gene end was trimmed by 1 base and the J gene end by 4 bases; junction bases not matched to a gene: 4. The germline CDR1 and CDR2 sequences are SEHNR and FQNEAQ (reference sequence). This CDR3 has 16 residues. The CDR3, as DNA: TGTGCCAGCAGCTTAGTCGTTAGCGGGAGGTACAATGAGCAGTTCTTC. This gives the protein CASSLVVSGRYNEQFF.

This chain uses TRBV10-1 with TRBJ2-3; 9 bases are a match to TRBD1. This CDR3 contains 15 residues. Germline V gives CDR1 WNHNN, CDR2 SYGVQD (reference sequence). Unmatched junction bases numbered 7, after V lost 6 bases and J lost 3 bases. DNA for the CDR3: TGCGCCAGCAGGGCCGGACAGGGGAGGACAGATACGCAGTATTTT. Protein sequence: CASRAGQGRTDTQYF.

The chain is built from TRBV12-5 and TRBJ1-2, with TRBD1 as a possible D gene (5 bases). V was pared by 5 bases and J by 4 bases, with 14 bases between. Germline V gene sequence: CDR1 LGHNT, CDR2 FRNRAP. This CDR3 comprises 14 residues. The CDR3 DNA follows: TGTGCTAGTGGTCCGGGGACTTTTATCTATGGCTACACCTTC. Encoded protein: CASGPGTFIYGYTF. The variable domain in full, with the rest retrieved from reference TRBV12-5 and TRBJ1-2, is DARVTQTPRHKVTEMGQEVTMRCQPILGHNTVFWYRQTMMQGLELLAYFRNRAPLDDSGMPKDRFSAEMPDATLATLKIQPSEPRDSAVYFCASGPGTFIYGYTFGSGTRLTVV.

The chain combines TRBV18 with TRBJ1-5, with D possibly TRBD1 on 5 matching bases. The CDR3 runs 14 residues. Trimming removed 0 bases from V and 4 bases from J, with 7 bases in between. The germline CDR1 and CDR2 sequences are KGHSH and LQKENI. CDR3 in DNA: TGTGCCAGCTCACCACCGGGGGGAAATCAGCCCCAGCATTTT. Translation gives CASSPPGGNQPQHF. The full variable domain, with the rest looked up from reference TRBV18 and TRBJ1-5, is NAGVMQNPRHLVRRRGQEARLRCSPMKGHSHVYWYRQLPEEGLKFMVYLQKENIIDESGMPKERFSAEFPKEGPSILRIQQVVRGDSAAYFCASSPPGGNQPQHFGDGTRLSIL.

The genes are TRBV25-1 and TRBJ1-5; D is ambiguous. The length of the CDR3 is 14 residues. V dropped 6 bases and J dropped 5 bases, with 14 bases sitting between them. CDR1 is MGHDK, CDR2 SYGVNS, per germline. CDR3 in amino acids: CASSDPTGDQPQHF. The DNA for the CDR3 is TGTGCCAGCAGCGACCCAACCGGAGATCAGCCCCAGCATTTT.

This rearrangement joins TRBV30 to TRBJ2-7, with D possibly TRBD1 on 6 matching bases. Deletions cut 1 base from V and 3 bases from J, with 7 bases between. The CDR3 consists of 12 residues. The V gene's germline CDR1 is GTSNPN and CDR2 SVGIG (reference sequence). The CDR3 reads CAWSDRVYEQYF. CDR3 nucleotide sequence: TGTGCCTGGAGTGACAGGGTCTACGAGCAGTACTTC.

The V call is TRBV5-4, the J call TRBJ2-2; D might be TRBD1 (5 bases). Trimming pared 4 bases from V and 6 bases from J, leaving 13 bases between. The CDR3 has 14 residues. CDR1 SGHNT and CDR2 YYREEE come from the germline V gene (reference sequence). For the CDR3, the DNA is TGTGCCAGCAGCGGAACAGGCGGCGCCGGGGAGCTGTTTTTT. Translating it yields CASSGTGGAGELFF.

V and J are TRBV6-6 and TRBJ1-4; D not resolved. V lost 7 bases to trimming and J lost 5 bases, with 14 bases between them. The CDR3 has 14 amino acids. The germline gives CDR1 MNHNY, CDR2 SVGAGI (reference sequence). The CDR3 region is CASMVGFGNEKLFF. The CDR3 DNA sequence: TGTGCCAGCATGGTCGGCTTCGGGAATGAAAAACTGTTTTTT.

J is TRBJ1-1 and V is TRBV6-6, with 11 bases identical to TRBD1. With V trimmed by 6 bases and J by 3 bases, 3 bases remained unmatched. Germline CDR1 is MNHNY and CDR2 is SVGAGI (reference sequence). The CDR3 length is 14 residues. As DNA, the CDR3 is TGTGCCAGCAGGGACAGGGGGCCTTACACTGAAGCTTTCTTT. This gives the protein CASRDRGPYTEAFF.

The rearrangement joins TRBV5-6 to TRBJ2-1; 8 bases are a match to TRBD2. J was trimmed by 4 bases and V by 4 bases; bases with no gene match: 7. The CDR3 sequence is 15 residues long. CDR1 and CDR2 (germline): SGHDT, YYEEEE. The CDR3, as DNA: TGTGCCAGCAGCCAAGAGAAGCGGGAGTACAATGAGCAGTTCTTC. Translated, it gives CASSQEKREYNEQFF.

The J gene is TRBJ2-7, the V gene TRBV30; 7 positions agree with TRBD1. The CDR3 is 14 residues long. CDR1 is GTSNPN and CDR2 is SVGIG in the germline V gene (reference sequence). Germline trimming cut 1 base from V and 2 bases from J; bases unmatched to any gene: 5. CDR3 residues: CAWSGGTVTYEQYF. CDR3 sequence (DNA): TGTGCCTGGAGTGGAGGGACAGTTACCTACGAGCAGTACTTC.

The chain employs TRBV2 and TRBJ2-3; a weak D match, TRBD1 (5 bases). The length of the CDR3 is 14 residues. CDR1 and CDR2 (germline): SNHLY, FYNNEI. Trimming pared 6 bases from V and 1 base from J, leaving 11 bases between. The DNA for the CDR3 is TGTGCCAGCAGGAGCAGGGCTGGCACAGATACGCAGTATTTT. It encodes CASRSRAGTDTQYF.

The chain couples TRBV6-1 to TRBJ1-1; D not certain. V was shortened by 6 bases and J by 7 bases, with 9 bases between the two germline ends. The germline V gene has CDR1 MNHNS and CDR2 SASEGT. This CDR3 comprises 11 residues. CDR3 residues: CASSPAVEAFF. In DNA, the CDR3 is TGTGCCAGCAGCCCCGCAGTTGAAGCTTTCTTT.

J is TRBJ2-1 and V is TRBV25-1; TRBD2 might be the D (5 bases). The CDR3 loop spans 15 amino acids. Per the germline V gene, CDR1 is MGHDK and CDR2 is SYGVNS. V was trimmed by 7 bases and J by 9 bases, leaving 22 bases between them. The CDR3 region is CASTQIGWLGSEQFF. CDR3 DNA sequence: TGTGCCAGCACCCAAATAGGATGGCTGGGGAGTGAGCAGTTCTTC.